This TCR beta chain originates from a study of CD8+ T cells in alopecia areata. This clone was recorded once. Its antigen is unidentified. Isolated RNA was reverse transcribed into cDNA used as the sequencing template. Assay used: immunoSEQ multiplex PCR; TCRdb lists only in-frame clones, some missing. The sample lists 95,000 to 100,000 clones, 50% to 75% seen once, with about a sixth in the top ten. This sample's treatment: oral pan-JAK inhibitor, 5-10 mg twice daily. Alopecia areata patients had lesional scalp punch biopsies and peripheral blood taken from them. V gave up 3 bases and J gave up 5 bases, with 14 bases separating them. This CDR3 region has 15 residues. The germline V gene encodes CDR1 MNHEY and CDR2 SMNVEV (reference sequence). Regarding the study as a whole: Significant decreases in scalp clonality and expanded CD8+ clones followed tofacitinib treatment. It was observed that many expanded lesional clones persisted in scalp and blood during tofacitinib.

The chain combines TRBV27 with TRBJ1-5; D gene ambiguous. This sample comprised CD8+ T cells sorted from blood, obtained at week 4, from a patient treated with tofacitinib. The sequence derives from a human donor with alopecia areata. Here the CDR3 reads CASSFRRLGYQPQHF. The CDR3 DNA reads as TGTGCCAGCAGTTTTAGGCGGCTAGGCTATCAGCCCCAGCATTTT.